These T cell receptor beta chains were read from a single sample in a study of identical twins. MiXCR, applied by TCRdb to the 5' RACE reads, yields one record per CDR3 protein. The repertoire holds fewer than 500,000 distinct CDR3 sequences, with around 15% as singletons. These data also featured in a second study, about yellow fever vaccine responses in identical twins.

The sample comprised CD4+ T cells sorted from blood. The origin of the receptors is a woman aged 18-29 years in good health. CDR3s include the opening cysteine and the closing phenylalanine or tryptophan. The order of the fields is D gene, J gene, clone size, V gene, CDR3 protein, CDR3 DNA. The D gene is left open where the match is weak. Not every row has a clone size; where given, it reads once, few, many or a size class.

d_call: NA
j_call: TRBJ2-1
clone_size: few
v_call: TRBV4-3
cdr3_aa: CASSQDRSGEQFF
cdr3_nt: TGCGCCAGCAGCCAAGATAGGAGCGGAGAGCAGTTCTTC

d_call: NA
j_call: TRBJ2-1
clone_size: NA
v_call: TRBV6-2/TRBV6-3
cdr3_aa: CASSRQSSRSYNEQFF
cdr3_nt: TGTGCCAGCAGTAGGCAAAGCAGCCGCTCCTACAATGAGCAGTTCTTC

d_call: NA
j_call: TRBJ1-2
clone_size: few
v_call: TRBV6-5
cdr3_aa: CASNSGLGYTF
cdr3_nt: TGTGCCAGCAATTCAGGGCTTGGCTACACCTTC

d_call: NA
j_call: TRBJ2-7
clone_size: many
v_call: TRBV9
cdr3_aa: CASSVDSYEQYF
cdr3_nt: TGTGCCAGCAGCGTCGACTCCTACGAGCAGTACTTC

d_call: TRBD1
j_call: TRBJ2-7
clone_size: many
v_call: TRBV18
cdr3_aa: CASSPPRGQGAGEQYF
cdr3_nt: TGTGCCAGCTCACCACCGAGAGGACAGGGGGCAGGAGAGCAGTACTTC

d_call: TRBD2
j_call: TRBJ2-5
clone_size: NA
v_call: TRBV9
cdr3_aa: CASSATSGGAQETQYF
cdr3_nt: TGTGCCAGCAGCGCAACTAGCGGGGGGGCCCAAGAGACCCAGTACTTC

d_call: TRBD1
j_call: TRBJ2-6
clone_size: NA
v_call: TRBV29-1
cdr3_aa: CSVQPGQGAGGANVLTF
cdr3_nt: TGCAGCGTTCAACCGGGACAGGGGGCGGGGGGGGCCAACGTCCTGACTTTC

d_call: NA
j_call: TRBJ1-5
clone_size: NA
v_call: TRBV24-1
cdr3_aa: CATSSDYSNQPQHF
cdr3_nt: TGTGCCACTTCCTCTGACTATAGCAATCAGCCCCAGCATTTT

d_call: TRBD2
j_call: TRBJ2-1
clone_size: NA
v_call: TRBV28
cdr3_aa: CASRLAGGDLSSYNEQFF
cdr3_nt: TGTGCCAGTCGACTAGCGGGGGGAGACCTAAGCTCCTACAATGAGCAGTTCTTC

d_call: NA
j_call: TRBJ1-5
clone_size: NA
v_call: TRBV6-2/TRBV6-3
cdr3_aa: CASSYAGRSRGQPQHF
cdr3_nt: TGTGCCAGCAGTTACGCGGGACGTTCGAGGGGTCAGCCCCAGCATTTT

d_call: NA
j_call: TRBJ2-1
clone_size: NA
v_call: TRBV4-3
cdr3_aa: CASSQEDGYEQFF
cdr3_nt: TGCGCCAGCAGCCAAGAGGATGGATATGAGCAGTTCTTC

d_call: TRBD1
j_call: TRBJ2-7
clone_size: NA
v_call: TRBV13
cdr3_aa: CASSLTDRGGVEQYF
cdr3_nt: TGTGCCAGCAGCCTCACGGACAGGGGAGGGGTCGAGCAGTACTTC

d_call: TRBD2
j_call: TRBJ2-3
clone_size: NA
v_call: TRBV7-2
cdr3_aa: CASSLTSGGALYTQYF
cdr3_nt: TGTGCCAGCAGCCTAACTAGCGGGGGGGCCCTGTATACGCAGTATTTT

d_call: TRBD2
j_call: TRBJ2-3
clone_size: NA
v_call: TRBV5-5
cdr3_aa: CASSLAKRGGGATDTQYF
cdr3_nt: TGTGCCAGCAGCTTGGCCAAACGGGGCGGGGGGGCCACAGATACGCAGTATTTT

d_call: NA
j_call: TRBJ2-5
clone_size: NA
v_call: TRBV20-1
cdr3_aa: CSASGVGVGETQYF
cdr3_nt: TGCAGTGCTAGCGGGGTAGGAGTGGGCGAGACCCAGTACTTC

d_call: TRBD1
j_call: TRBJ2-3
clone_size: NA
v_call: TRBV10-3
cdr3_aa: CAIRQGIEDTQYF
cdr3_nt: TGTGCCATTAGACAGGGTATAGAAGATACGCAGTATTTT

d_call: TRBD2
j_call: TRBJ2-1
clone_size: NA
v_call: TRBV20-1
cdr3_aa: CSATISGGANHEQFF
cdr3_nt: TGCAGTGCTACCATTAGCGGGGGGGCTAACCATGAGCAGTTCTTC

d_call: NA
j_call: TRBJ2-7
clone_size: NA
v_call: TRBV5-1
cdr3_aa: CASSPGHVTPAEQYF
cdr3_nt: TGCGCCAGCAGCCCCGGACACGTTACCCCCGCCGAGCAGTACTTC

d_call: TRBD1
j_call: TRBJ2-4
clone_size: NA
v_call: TRBV18
cdr3_aa: CASSPPGGWNIQYF
cdr3_nt: TGTGCCAGCTCACCACCAGGGGGCTGGAACATTCAGTACTTC

d_call: NA
j_call: TRBJ2-1
clone_size: NA
v_call: TRBV2
cdr3_aa: CASSVTSFYEQFF
cdr3_nt: TGTGCCAGCAGTGTGACTAGTTTCTATGAGCAGTTCTTC

d_call: NA
j_call: TRBJ2-7
clone_size: few
v_call: TRBV28
cdr3_aa: CASRPQGPYYEQYF
cdr3_nt: TGTGCCAGCAGACCCCAGGGACCCTACTACGAGCAGTACTTC

d_call: NA
j_call: TRBJ1-1
clone_size: many
v_call: TRBV29-1
cdr3_aa: CSVKAGWETTEAFF
cdr3_nt: TGCAGCGTTAAGGCAGGATGGGAAACCACTGAAGCTTTCTTT

d_call: TRBD1
j_call: TRBJ2-5
clone_size: once
v_call: TRBV7-9
cdr3_aa: CASSLVLARTGGETQYF
cdr3_nt: TGTGCCAGCAGCTTAGTTCTGGCCCGGACAGGGGGGGAGACCCAGTACTTC

d_call: NA
j_call: TRBJ2-7
clone_size: many
v_call: TRBV3-1
cdr3_aa: CASSQVNYEQYF
cdr3_nt: TGTGCCAGCAGCCAAGTTAACTACGAGCAGTACTTC

d_call: TRBD2
j_call: TRBJ2-2
clone_size: NA
v_call: TRBV12-3/TRBV12-4
cdr3_aa: CASSPRLAGGFTGELFF
cdr3_nt: TGTGCCAGCAGCCCTAGACTAGCGGGGGGTTTCACCGGGGAGCTGTTTTTT

d_call: NA
j_call: TRBJ2-7
clone_size: few
v_call: TRBV2
cdr3_aa: CASSDPAAKLGYEQYF
cdr3_nt: TGTGCCAGCAGTGATCCCGCGGCCAAGCTCGGCTACGAGCAGTACTTC

d_call: NA
j_call: TRBJ2-7
clone_size: NA
v_call: TRBV7-9
cdr3_aa: CASNMGGEQYF
cdr3_nt: TGTGCCAGCAACATGGGTGGTGAGCAGTACTTC

d_call: TRBD1
j_call: TRBJ1-2
clone_size: NA
v_call: TRBV29-1
cdr3_aa: CSVELDRAYGYTF
cdr3_nt: TGCAGCGTTGAACTAGACAGGGCCTATGGCTACACCTTC

d_call: NA
j_call: TRBJ2-2
clone_size: NA
v_call: TRBV10-2
cdr3_aa: CASSGPGQNTGELFF
cdr3_nt: TGCGCCAGCAGTGGACCGGGACAGAACACCGGGGAGCTGTTTTTT

d_call: NA
j_call: TRBJ2-7
clone_size: NA
v_call: TRBV6-1
cdr3_aa: CASRQGVSSYEQYF
cdr3_nt: TGTGCCAGCAGACAGGGAGTGAGCTCCTACGAGCAGTACTTC

d_call: TRBD1
j_call: TRBJ2-3
clone_size: few
v_call: TRBV5-1
cdr3_aa: CASMTGTGGADTQYF
cdr3_nt: TGCGCCAGCATGACAGGGACAGGGGGTGCGGATACGCAGTATTTT

d_call: NA
j_call: TRBJ1-5
clone_size: NA
v_call: TRBV19
cdr3_aa: CASSSPGGLGNQPQHF
cdr3_nt: TGTGCCAGTAGTTCCCCGGGGGGCCTCGGCAATCAGCCCCAGCATTTT

d_call: NA
j_call: TRBJ2-5
clone_size: few
v_call: TRBV28
cdr3_aa: CASSGGREETQYF
cdr3_nt: TGTGCCAGCAGTGGGGGGCGGGAAGAGACCCAGTACTTC

d_call: NA
j_call: TRBJ2-1
clone_size: NA
v_call: TRBV3-1
cdr3_aa: CASSLERGIRFYNEQFF
cdr3_nt: TGTGCCAGCAGCCTAGAGCGAGGGATAAGGTTCTACAATGAGCAGTTCTTC

d_call: NA
j_call: TRBJ2-2
clone_size: NA
v_call: TRBV5-1
cdr3_aa: CASSFPWRQNTGELFF
cdr3_nt: TGCGCCAGCAGCTTCCCGTGGCGTCAGAACACCGGGGAGCTGTTTTTT

d_call: TRBD1
j_call: TRBJ1-1
clone_size: few
v_call: TRBV7-9
cdr3_aa: CASSRPGQSYNEAFF
cdr3_nt: TGTGCCAGCAGCCGGCCGGGACAGAGCTATAATGAAGCTTTCTTT

d_call: TRBD1
j_call: TRBJ2-2
clone_size: few
v_call: TRBV5-1
cdr3_aa: CASSPNTGTGSTGELFF
cdr3_nt: TGCGCCAGCAGTCCTAATACCGGGACAGGGAGTACCGGGGAGCTGTTTTTT

d_call: NA
j_call: TRBJ2-6
clone_size: NA
v_call: TRBV19
cdr3_aa: CASSGVSSGANVLTF
cdr3_nt: TGTGCCAGTAGTGGGGTTTCCTCTGGGGCCAACGTCCTGACTTTC

d_call: TRBD1
j_call: TRBJ2-5
clone_size: NA
v_call: TRBV2
cdr3_aa: CASSKEQGIGETQYF
cdr3_nt: TGCGCCAGCAGTAAAGAACAGGGGATTGGGGAGACCCAGTACTTC

d_call: TRBD2
j_call: TRBJ2-4
clone_size: NA
v_call: TRBV5-1
cdr3_aa: CASSLVPLAGSKNIQYF
cdr3_nt: TGCGCCAGCAGCTTGGTCCCGCTAGCGGGTTCCAAAAACATTCAGTACTTC

d_call: TRBD2
j_call: TRBJ2-2
clone_size: few
v_call: TRBV7-2
cdr3_aa: CASSLSQRGNTGELFF
cdr3_nt: TGTGCCAGCAGCTTAAGCCAGCGGGGGAACACCGGGGAGCTGTTTTTT

d_call: TRBD2
j_call: TRBJ2-3
clone_size: few
v_call: TRBV20-1
cdr3_aa: CSARILPGLAVPDTQYF
cdr3_nt: TGCAGTGCTAGGATACTACCGGGACTAGCGGTCCCAGATACGCAGTATTTT

d_call: TRBD2
j_call: TRBJ2-7
clone_size: NA
v_call: TRBV28
cdr3_aa: CASSNVAGQSYEQYF
cdr3_nt: TGTGCCAGCAGCAACGTAGCGGGTCAGTCCTACGAGCAGTACTTC

d_call: NA
j_call: TRBJ2-3
clone_size: few
v_call: TRBV6-2/TRBV6-3
cdr3_aa: CASSYSSGSGSTDTQYF
cdr3_nt: TGTGCCAGCAGTTACTCGAGTGGGAGCGGTAGCACAGATACGCAGTATTTT

d_call: TRBD2
j_call: TRBJ2-3
clone_size: many
v_call: TRBV18
cdr3_aa: CASSPQLAGGPADTQYF
cdr3_nt: TGTGCCAGCTCCCCCCAACTCGCGGGAGGGCCCGCAGATACGCAGTATTTT

d_call: TRBD2
j_call: TRBJ2-7
clone_size: many
v_call: TRBV6-1
cdr3_aa: CASRGGGAAKYEQYF
cdr3_nt: TGTGCCAGCAGGGGCGGGGGGGCCGCGAAGTACGAGCAGTACTTC

d_call: NA
j_call: TRBJ2-1
clone_size: many
v_call: TRBV5-1
cdr3_aa: CASSSGARLRLGHEQFF
cdr3_nt: TGCGCCAGCAGCTCGGGGGCAAGACTCCGATTAGGGCATGAGCAGTTCTTC

d_call: NA
j_call: TRBJ2-1
clone_size: few
v_call: TRBV29-1
cdr3_aa: CSVERPGYNEQFF
cdr3_nt: TGCAGCGTTGAACGGCCCGGATACAATGAGCAGTTCTTC

d_call: TRBD1
j_call: TRBJ2-5
clone_size: NA
v_call: TRBV7-2
cdr3_aa: CASSLERQGQTQYF
cdr3_nt: TGTGCCAGCAGCTTAGAGAGACAGGGCCAGACCCAGTACTTC

d_call: NA
j_call: TRBJ1-1
clone_size: NA
v_call: TRBV20-1
cdr3_aa: CSARWGVDTEAFF
cdr3_nt: TGCAGTGCCCGGTGGGGGGTGGACACTGAAGCTTTCTTT

d_call: NA
j_call: TRBJ2-7
clone_size: many
v_call: TRBV7-9
cdr3_aa: CASGGTSYEQYF
cdr3_nt: TGTGCCAGTGGCGGGACCTCCTACGAGCAGTACTTC

d_call: TRBD1
j_call: TRBJ2-7
clone_size: NA
v_call: TRBV27
cdr3_aa: CASSLSGTGGVEQYF
cdr3_nt: TGTGCCAGCAGTTTATCAGGGACAGGGGGTGTCGAGCAGTACTTC

d_call: NA
j_call: TRBJ2-3
clone_size: NA
v_call: TRBV6-2/TRBV6-3
cdr3_aa: CASTRTRDTQYF
cdr3_nt: TGTGCCAGCACCCGAACCAGGGATACGCAGTATTTT

d_call: NA
j_call: TRBJ2-5
clone_size: NA
v_call: TRBV7-9
cdr3_aa: CASSFRGPPETQYF
cdr3_nt: TGTGCCAGCAGCTTTCGGGGGCCCCCAGAGACCCAGTACTTC

d_call: NA
j_call: TRBJ2-6
clone_size: NA
v_call: TRBV6-1
cdr3_aa: CASSEVSGPGANVLTF
cdr3_nt: TGTGCCAGCAGTGAAGTATCTGGGCCTGGGGCCAACGTCCTGACTTTC

d_call: NA
j_call: TRBJ2-5
clone_size: many
v_call: TRBV5-1
cdr3_aa: CASSLIGGGETQYF
cdr3_nt: TGCGCCAGCAGCTTGATTGGGGGCGGGGAGACCCAGTACTTC

d_call: NA
j_call: TRBJ2-7
clone_size: many
v_call: TRBV7-9
cdr3_aa: CASSPSGVGGIHFF
cdr3_nt: TGTGCCAGCAGCCCTTCCGGAGTAGGAGGGATCCATTTCTTC